The clone carrying this T cell receptor beta chain appeared a single time. As yet, its antigen is unknown. Primers included in the PCR were 60 Vbeta and 13 Jbeta primers. The assay was immunoSEQ multiplex PCR, and TCRdb's table has in-frame clones only and misses some. The sample lists some 140,000 clones; roughly four fifths were seen once. This sample is part of a study of cytomegalovirus exposure and HLA in healthy donors. In the study overall: Out of about 170 million T cells, an earlier analysis found fewer than 140 million unique TCR beta sequences in total. Across roughly 400 genotyped donors, approximately 81% landed in the Caucasian-associated ancestry cluster.

The study's findings and limits: Some public TCRs appeared in many individuals, while most sequences were rare. Exclusion as indistinguishable affected some V segments, including TRBV6-2 and TRBV6-3.

Germline CDR1 and CDR2: MNHEY and SMNVEV (reference sequence). Trimming removed 6 bases from V and 2 bases from J; junction bases left unmatched: 4. This CDR3 contains 16 residues. The chain is built from TRBV27 and TRBJ2-6; 10 positions agree with TRBD1. Source material: PBMCs. The receptor comes from a woman aged 40 to 50 in good health and CMV-seronegative. For the CDR3, the DNA is TGTGCCAGCAGCGGACAGGGGGTGGCTGGGGCCAACGTCCTGACTTTC. This sequence encodes CASSGQGVAGANVLTF.